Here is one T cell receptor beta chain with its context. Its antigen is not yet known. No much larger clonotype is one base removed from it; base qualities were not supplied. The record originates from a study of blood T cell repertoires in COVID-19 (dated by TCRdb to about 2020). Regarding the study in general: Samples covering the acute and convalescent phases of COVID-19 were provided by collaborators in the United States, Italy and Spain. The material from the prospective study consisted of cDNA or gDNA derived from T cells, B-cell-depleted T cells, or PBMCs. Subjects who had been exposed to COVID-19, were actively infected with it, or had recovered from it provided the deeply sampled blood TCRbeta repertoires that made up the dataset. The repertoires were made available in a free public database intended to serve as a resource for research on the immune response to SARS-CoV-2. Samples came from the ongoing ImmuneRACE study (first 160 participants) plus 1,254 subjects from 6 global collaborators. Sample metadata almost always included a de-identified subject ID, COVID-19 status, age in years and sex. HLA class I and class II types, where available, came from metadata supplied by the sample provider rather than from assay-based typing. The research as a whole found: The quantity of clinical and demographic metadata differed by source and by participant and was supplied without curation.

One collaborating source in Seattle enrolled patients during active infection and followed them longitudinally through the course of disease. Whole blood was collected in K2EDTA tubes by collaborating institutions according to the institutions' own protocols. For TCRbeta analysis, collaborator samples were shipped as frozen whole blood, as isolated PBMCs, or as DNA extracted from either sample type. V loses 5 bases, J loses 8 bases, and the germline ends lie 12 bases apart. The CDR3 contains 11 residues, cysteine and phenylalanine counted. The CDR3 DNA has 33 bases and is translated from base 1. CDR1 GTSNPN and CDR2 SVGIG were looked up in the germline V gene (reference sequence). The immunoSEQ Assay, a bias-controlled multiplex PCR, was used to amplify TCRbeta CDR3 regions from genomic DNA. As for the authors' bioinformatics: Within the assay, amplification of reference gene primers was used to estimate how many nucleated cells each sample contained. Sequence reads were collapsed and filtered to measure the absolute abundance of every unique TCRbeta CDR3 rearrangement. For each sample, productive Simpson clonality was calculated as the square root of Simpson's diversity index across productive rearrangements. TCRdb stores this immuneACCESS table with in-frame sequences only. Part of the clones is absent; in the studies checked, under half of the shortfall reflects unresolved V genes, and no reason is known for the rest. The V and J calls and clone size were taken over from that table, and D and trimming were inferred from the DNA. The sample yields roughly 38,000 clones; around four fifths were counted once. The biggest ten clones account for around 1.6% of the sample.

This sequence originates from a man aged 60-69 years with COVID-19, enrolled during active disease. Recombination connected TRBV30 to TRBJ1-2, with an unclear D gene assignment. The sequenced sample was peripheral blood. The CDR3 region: CAWGLGGGYTF. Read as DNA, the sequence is TGTGCCTGGGGGTTGGGAGGAGGCTACACCTTC.